The 32 T cell receptor beta chains in this list originate from one sample, sequenced in a study of cytomegalovirus exposure and HLA in healthy donors. Amplification used 60 Vbeta primers and 13 Jbeta primers. Clones were read by immunoSEQ multiplex PCR, and TCRdb kept only the in-frame ones, dropping some. The data contain under 200,000 clones, about three quarters of them singletons. The sample taken for sequencing was PBMCs. The receptors stem from a woman in her thirties in good health and CMV-seronegative.

The V and J genes are TRBV19 and TRBJ1-4; TRBD1 aligns across 7 bases. Trimming at V came to 6 bases and at J to 4 bases, leaving 8 bases not matched to a gene. Germline V gene lookup returns CDR1 LNHDA and CDR2 SQIVND (reference sequence). The CDR3 is 15 amino acids. The CDR3 coding sequence is TGTGCCAGTAGAACCCTCCAGGGGGGTAATGAAAAACTGTTTTTT. As protein: CASRTLQGGNEKLFF.

This chain connects TRBV4-2 to TRBJ2-5, with 9 positions matching TRBD1. The CDR3 extends over 15 amino acids. With V trimmed by 7 bases and J by 3 bases, 9 bases remained unmatched. Germline V gene lookup returns CDR1 LGHNA and CDR2 YNFKEQ. CDR3 coding DNA: TGTGCCAGCAAAATGTGGGACAGGGCGGAAGAGACCCAGTACTTC. This encodes CASKMWDRAEETQYF.

This chain links TRBV7-2 with TRBJ1-2, with D perhaps TRBD1 (5 bases). This CDR3 region has 11 residues. V dropped 5 bases and J dropped 13 bases, with 14 bases sitting between them. Germline-derived CDR1 and CDR2 are SGHTA and FQGNSA. CDR3 in DNA: TGTGCCAGCAGCCTCGACAGTCCCTCCACCTTC. It codes for CASSLDSPSTF. Looking up the rest from reference TRBV7-2 and TRBJ1-2 gives the full variable domain: GAGVSQSPSNKVTEKGKDVELRCDPISGHTALYWYRQSLGQGLEFLIYFQGNSAPDKSGLPSDRFSAERTGGSVSTLTIQRTQQEDSAVYLCASSLDSPSTFGSGTRLTVV.

For the CDR3, the DNA is TGCGCCAGCAGCGGCCAGGTACAGGGGGCGTTCACCGGGGAGCTGTTTTTT. Translating gives CASSGQVQGAFTGELFF. This sequence joins TRBV5-1 and TRBJ2-2; 9 nucleotides align to TRBD1. V dropped 4 bases and J dropped 4; count of bases not matched to a gene: 11. CDR1 is SGHRS and CDR2 is YFSETQ in the germline V gene. The CDR3 runs to 17 residues.

The gene calls are TRBV7-9 and TRBJ2-5, with 11 bases fitting TRBD2. V shed 7 bases and J 1 base; nucleotides not matched to a gene: 5. Germline V gene sequence: CDR1 SEHNR, CDR2 FQNEAQ (reference sequence). The CDR3 has 15 residues. The CDR3 sequence: CASNLLAGGQETQYF. In DNA, the CDR3 is TGTGCCAGCAACCTGCTAGCGGGGGGCCAAGAGACCCAGTACTTC.

This clone came up a few times. DNA for the CDR3: TGTGCCAGCAGCGGGACTAGCGGGGAGACCCAGTACTTC. It translates to CASSGTSGETQYF. The chain combines TRBV6-5 with TRBJ2-5; 12 nucleotides match TRBD2. Germline lookup yields CDR1 MNHEY and CDR2 SVGAGI. CDR3 size: 13 residues. V lost 6 bases, J lost 5 bases, and 1 base stayed unmatched.

The chain couples TRBV19 to TRBJ2-6, with D possibly being TRBD1 (6 bases). CDR1 and CDR2 from the germline V gene are LNHDA and SQIVND (reference sequence). This CDR3 has 15 amino acids. The V end was cut by 5 bases, the J end by 1 base, with 9 bases between. CDR3 in DNA: TGTGCCAGTAGTCTAGGACAGTCTGGGGCCAACGTCCTGACTTTC. Protein sequence: CASSLGQSGANVLTF.

This clone appeared a few times. The rearrangement joins TRBV28 to TRBJ2-4; 8 positions agree with TRBD2. Germline V gene sequence: CDR1 MDHEN, CDR2 SYDVKM. This CDR3 has 14 residues. Trimming at V came to 6 bases and at J to 1 base, leaving 2 bases not matched to a gene. This CDR3 reads CASSRGRAKNIQYF. The DNA for the CDR3 is TGTGCCAGCAGCCGCGGGAGGGCCAAAAACATTCAGTACTTC.

This clone was seen more than once but under ten times. The chain joins TRBV28 to TRBJ1-1, with D possibly being TRBD1 (5 bases). V was pared by 8 bases and J by 0 bases, with 16 bases between. Germline V lookup: CDR1 MDHEN, CDR2 SYDVKM. The CDR3 sequence is 15 residues long. The chain's CDR3 is CASVGHSQLNTEAFF. The CDR3 bases are TGTGCCAGCGTAGGACACTCACAATTGAACACTGAAGCTTTCTTT. Using reference TRBV28 and TRBJ1-1 for the parts outside the CDR3, the full variable domain is DVKVTQSSRYLVKRTGEKVFLECVQDMDHENMFWYRQDPGLGLRLIYFSYDVKMKEKGDIPEGYSVSREKKERFSLILESASTNQTSMYLCASVGHSQLNTEAFFGQGTRLTVV.

The chain recombines TRBV27 with TRBJ2-5; D is possibly TRBD1 (5 bases). TRBJ2-7 matches the DNA end more closely, so the J call is doubtful. Looked up from germline, CDR1 is MNHEY and CDR2 is SMNVEV (reference sequence). CDR3 length: 14 residues. Here the CDR3 DNA reads TGTGCCAGCAGTTTGGCAGGGCCCGTCTACGAGCAGTACTTC. It encodes CASSLAGPVYEQYF.

The rearrangement joins TRBV30 to TRBJ2-4, with 7 bases matching TRBD1. Germline V gene sequence: CDR1 GTSNPN, CDR2 SVGIG (reference sequence). V was clipped by 3 bases and J by 6 bases; unmatched bases: 8. The CDR3 spans 14 residues. The CDR3 DNA reads as TGTGCCTGGAGCAAGGGGGCCTTTAGAAACATTCAGTACTTC. As protein: CAWSKGAFRNIQYF.

The chain links TRBV29-1 to TRBJ1-3; D is possibly TRBD1 (6 bases). Germline V gives CDR1 SQVTM, CDR2 ANQGSEA. The germline V and J ends were trimmed by 3 bases and 0 bases, with 9 bases remaining between them. The CDR3 loop spans 14 amino acids. The chain's CDR3 is CSVDRTVSGNTIYF. CDR3 sequence (DNA): TGCAGCGTTGATAGGACAGTCTCTGGAAACACCATATATTTT.

This sequence joins TRBV7-2 and TRBJ1-1; 7 bases line up with TRBD1. V lost 5 bases to trimming and J lost 0 bases; unmatched junction nucleotides: 9. Germline V lookup: CDR1 SGHTA, CDR2 FQGNSA. The CDR3 loop spans 16 amino acids. The CDR3 sequence: CASSLNMGQLNTEAFF. CDR3 coding DNA: TGTGCCAGCAGCCTGAACATGGGACAGCTGAACACTGAAGCTTTCTTT.

In nucleotides, the CDR3 is TGTGCCATCAGTGGGCTGGCAGCTAACTATGGCTACACCTTC. Amino acid sequence: CAISGLAANYGYTF. The V gene is TRBV10-3, the J gene TRBJ1-2; D remains ambiguous. The germline gives CDR1 ENHRY, CDR2 SYGVKD. The CDR3 runs 14 residues. V was cut by 4 bases and J by 0 bases, with 9 bases left in between.

The chain couples TRBV6-1 to TRBJ1-1; TRBD1 aligns across 8 bases. The CDR3 loop spans 12 amino acids. The trim removed 6 bases at V and 5 bases at J, leaving 2 bases unmatched. In germline, CDR1 is MNHNS, CDR2 SASEGT. The chain's CDR3 is CASSQGATEAFF. The CDR3 nucleotides read TGTGCCAGCAGCCAGGGGGCTACTGAAGCTTTCTTT.

This clone was counted a single time. The chain combines TRBV27 with TRBJ1-1; the match to TRBD1 covers 7 bases. Germline-derived CDR1 and CDR2 are MNHEY and SMNVEV (reference sequence). The CDR3 extends over 15 amino acids. The V and J ends lost 5 bases and 4 bases, in that order; junction bases with no gene match: 10. The CDR3 spells CASSPQDRLSTEAFF. The CDR3 DNA reads TGTGCCAGCAGTCCTCAGGACAGGCTTAGCACTGAAGCTTTCTTT.

The chain joins TRBV5-1 to TRBJ2-3; 7 nucleotides align to TRBD2. Unmatched junction bases numbered 7, after V lost 4 bases and J lost 2 bases. Germline values: CDR1 SGHRS, CDR2 YFSETQ. This CDR3 has 15 residues. This chain's CDR3 is CASSAGLPDTDTQYF. For the CDR3, the DNA is TGCGCCAGCAGCGCGGGACTACCAGACACAGATACGCAGTATTTT.

The CDR3 DNA reads as TGTGCCAGCAGTTATACAGGGGGCGCGAGCAATCAGCCCCAGCATTTT. Translation gives CASSYTGGASNQPQHF. This chain joins TRBV5-8 and TRBJ1-5; 9 bases match TRBD1. V dropped 5 bases and J dropped 1; count of bases not matched to a gene: 7. Germline loops: CDR1 SGHTS, CDR2 YDEGEE. The length of the CDR3 is 16 residues.

CDR3 bases: TGTGCCAGCGCCTACGCAGGGGCTTCTGGAAACACCATATATTTT. Translating it yields CASAYAGASGNTIYF. The J gene is TRBJ1-3, the V gene TRBV18; D may be TRBD1 (6 bases). The CDR3 runs 15 residues. Germline lookup yields CDR1 KGHSH and CDR2 LQKENI. The V end lost 8 bases, the J end lost 1 base, and 15 bases lay between the germline ends.

The gene calls are TRBV13 and TRBJ2-1, with 7 bases identical to TRBD1. Per the germline V gene, CDR1 is PRHDT and CDR2 is FYEKMQ (reference sequence). The CDR3 spans 15 residues. V shed 5 bases and J 4 bases; nucleotides not matched to a gene: 8. The chain's CDR3 is CASSLIRGQYNEQFF. CDR3 nucleotides: TGTGCCAGCAGCCTTATTCGGGGACAGTACAATGAGCAGTTCTTC.

Points on this clone: This sample also contains other DNA sequences that code for the same CDR3. The genes are TRBV6-1 and TRBJ1-2, with 8 bases that match TRBD1. The V segment lost 7 bases and the J segment 5 bases; nucleotides outside the gene matches: 9. Looked up from germline, CDR1 is MNHNS and CDR2 is SASEGT. CDR3 length: 14 residues. The CDR3: CASMRQGAGYGYTF. CDR3 bases: TGTGCCAGCATGAGGCAGGGGGCAGGTTATGGCTACACCTTC.

J is TRBJ1-5 and V is TRBV2, with D perhaps matching TRBD1 (6 bases). The germline V gene has CDR1 SNHLY and CDR2 FYNNEI. V dropped 6 bases and J dropped 3 bases, with 15 bases sitting between them. CDR3 length: 15 residues. The chain's CDR3 is CASRNTRDTNQPQHF. The CDR3 coding sequence is TGTGCCAGCAGAAATACCCGGGACACCAATCAGCCCCAGCATTTT.

The chain joins TRBV4-1 to TRBJ2-2, with 7 nucleotides matching TRBD2. The germline CDR1 and CDR2 sequences are MGHRA and YSYEKL. V trimming: 3 bases; J trimming: 5 bases; junction bases outside the gene matches: 12. The CDR3 has 17 amino acids. The CDR3 sequence is CASSQVGFAGVTGELFF. CDR3 sequence (DNA): TGCGCCAGCAGCCAGGTCGGATTTGCGGGAGTTACCGGGGAGCTGTTTTTT.

J is TRBJ2-2 and V is TRBV28, with D perhaps TRBD1 (6 bases). Germline CDR1 is MDHEN and CDR2 is SYDVKM. This CDR3 contains 16 residues. V was clipped by 3 bases and J by 4 bases, with 15 bases between them. The CDR3 region is CASSFGQGPSTGELFF. The CDR3 region has the DNA TGTGCCAGCAGTTTTGGGCAGGGGCCTAGCACCGGGGAGCTGTTTTTT.

The chain carries TRBV11-3 and TRBJ2-5, with TRBD1 as a possible D gene (5 bases). Trimming cost V 5 bases and J 4 bases, with 11 bases left between them. Germline V gene lookup returns CDR1 SGHNT and CDR2 YENEEA. This CDR3 contains 13 residues. The CDR3 spells CASSPTERETQYF. The CDR3, as DNA: TGTGCCAGCAGCCCGACAGAGAGAGAGACCCAGTACTTC.

The chain combines TRBV6-1 with TRBJ2-3, with 9 nucleotides matching TRBD2. Germline V gene lookup returns CDR1 MNHNS and CDR2 SASEGT. The CDR3 is 16 residues long. V shed 6 bases, J shed 4 bases, and the junction held 11 bases outside the gene matches. The CDR3 DNA reads as TGTGCCAGCAGGGAATATAGCGGGGGAGACGCAGATACGCAGTATTTT. Residues: CASREYSGGDADTQYF.

This clone was picked up a small number of times. The chain has TRBV6-6 and TRBJ1-5; TRBD1 aligns across 9 bases. Germline V gives CDR1 MNHNY, CDR2 SVGAGI (reference sequence). With V trimmed by 5 bases and J by 6 bases, 5 bases remained unmatched. The CDR3 spans 14 residues. The CDR3 bases are TGTGCCAGCAGTGATGGACAGGGGAGTCAGCCCCAGCATTTT. It is translated as CASSDGQGSQPQHF.

V and J are TRBV28 and TRBJ2-7; the D gene is possibly TRBD2 (6 bases). Trimming took off 7 bases at V and 2 bases at J, with 12 bases between the two ends. Per germline, CDR1 MDHEN and CDR2 SYDVKM. There are 13 residues in the CDR3. The CDR3 region has the DNA TGTGCCAGCAACCAAGCGGGCACCTACGAGCAGTACTTC. Translated: CASNQAGTYEQYF. Looking up the rest from reference TRBV28 and TRBJ2-7 gives the full variable domain: DVKVTQSSRYLVKRTGEKVFLECVQDMDHENMFWYRQDPGLGLRLIYFSYDVKMKEKGDIPEGYSVSREKKERFSLILESASTNQTSMYLCASNQAGTYEQYFGPGTRLTVT.

This clone was detected once. The V call is TRBV7-2, the J call TRBJ2-3; no reliable D call. Trimming removed 6 bases at V and 6 bases at J, with 10 bases between. CDR1 SGHTA and CDR2 FQGNSA come from the germline V gene. The CDR3 has 12 amino acids. The CDR3 DNA reads as TGTGCCAGCAGTCTAATCAGGGATACGCAGTATTTT. Its translation: CASSLIRDTQYF.

The rearrangement uses TRBV19 and TRBJ2-1; 9 nucleotides match TRBD2. Germline trimming cut 6 bases from V and 10 bases from J; bases unmatched to any gene: 7. Germline CDR1 is LNHDA and CDR2 is SQIVND (reference sequence). CDR3 length: 13 amino acids. The CDR3 region is CASRTSGLSEQFF. DNA of the CDR3: TGTGCCAGTAGGACTAGCGGTCTATCGGAGCAGTTCTTC.

CDR3 sequence: CASSLEGAGELFF. CDR3 sequence (DNA): TGTGCCAGCAGCTTAGAGGGAGCCGGGGAGCTGTTTTTT. This chain links TRBV11-3 with TRBJ2-2; TRBD2 might be the D (5 bases). The V end lost 0 bases, the J end lost 6 bases, and 5 bases lay between the germline ends. CDR3 length: 13 amino acids. Germline lookup yields CDR1 SGHNT and CDR2 YENEEA.

This sequence joins TRBV5-6 and TRBJ1-1, with 9 bases that match TRBD1. V lost 2 bases, J lost 1 base, and 6 bases stayed unmatched. CDR3 length equals 16 residues. Germline CDR1 SGHDT, CDR2 YYEEEE. The CDR3 spells CASSLNRGLRNTEAFF. CDR3 bases: TGTGCCAGCAGCTTAAACAGGGGGCTGAGGAACACTGAAGCTTTCTTT.